What follows are 5 T cell receptor beta chains derived from one specimen sequenced in a study of blood T cells in healthy people across ages. A J-beta primer mix and a sample-barcoded 5' primer were used in a second PCR of roughly 6 to 12 cycles. TCRdb reprocessed the 5' RACE reads with MiXCR, giving one entry per CDR3 protein. The sample comprises 800,000 to 1,300,000 distinct CDR3 sequences, 20% to 25% of which are singletons, and approximately 0.79% rests with the top ten. The same data also went into a second study, on T cells of mothers and their children.

The source material was blood. These receptors all come from a girl aged 2 to 10 in good health.

The chain employs TRBV4-3 and TRBJ2-5; maybe TRBD1 (6 bases). Germline V gives CDR1 LGHNA, CDR2 YSLEER. CDR3 size: 16 residues. V was clipped by 1 base and J by 4 bases, with 16 bases between them. The CDR3 nucleotides are TGCGCCAGCAGCCAAGTGTCGGACAGAGTAGGAGAGACCCAGTACTTC. It yields the protein CASSQVSDRVGETQYF.

The chain couples TRBV4-2 to TRBJ2-5; unclear D gene. TRBJ2-1 matches the DNA end more closely, so the J call is doubtful. The CDR3 extends over 13 amino acids. The germline CDR1 and CDR2 sequences are LGHNA and YNFKEQ. For the CDR3, the DNA is TGTGCCAGCAGCCAGGAACCTCAAAATGAGCAGTTCTTC. It is translated as CASSQEPQNEQFF.

This clonotype has more than one count but fewer than ten. This chain uses TRBV21-1 with TRBJ2-3. TRBV21-1 is given as a pseudogene. This CDR3 region has 14 residues. The CDR3 loop is CASSKGSNTDTQYF. CDR3 DNA: TGTGCCAGCAGCAAAGGGAGCAACACAGATACGCAGTATTTT.

The rearrangement links TRBV7-6 to TRBJ2-5; the match to TRBD2 covers 7 bases. Looked up from germline, CDR1 is SGHVS and CDR2 is FNYEAQ. The CDR3 runs to 17 residues. Germline trimming cut 3 bases from V and 0 bases from J; bases unmatched to any gene: 10. CDR3 amino acids: CASSFLGGGGNQETQYF. The DNA for the CDR3 is TGTGCCAGCAGCTTTTTAGGCGGCGGGGGTAACCAAGAGACCCAGTACTTC.

The rearrangement uses TRBV29-1 and TRBJ2-5; 9 bases match TRBD1. The J call may be in error: the DNA end matches TRBJ2-7 better. The CDR3 runs to 16 residues. From germline, CDR1 is SQVTM and CDR2 ANQGSEA. This chain's CDR3 is CSVERADRGRGYEQYF. Written as DNA, the CDR3 is TGCAGCGTTGAACGCGCGGACAGGGGTCGGGGCTACGAGCAGTACTTC.